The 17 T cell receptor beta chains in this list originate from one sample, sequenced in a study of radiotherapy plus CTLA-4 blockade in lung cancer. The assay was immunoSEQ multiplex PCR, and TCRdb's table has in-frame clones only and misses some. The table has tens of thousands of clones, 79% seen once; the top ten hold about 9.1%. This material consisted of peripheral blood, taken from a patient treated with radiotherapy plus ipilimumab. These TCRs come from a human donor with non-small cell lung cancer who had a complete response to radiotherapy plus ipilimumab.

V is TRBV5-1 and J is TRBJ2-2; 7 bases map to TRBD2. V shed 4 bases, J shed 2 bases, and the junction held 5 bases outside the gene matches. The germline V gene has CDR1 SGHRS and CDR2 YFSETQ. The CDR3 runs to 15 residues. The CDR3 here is CASSPRGVNTGELFF. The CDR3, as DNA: TGCGCCAGCAGCCCCCGGGGGGTTAACACCGGGGAGCTGTTTTTT.

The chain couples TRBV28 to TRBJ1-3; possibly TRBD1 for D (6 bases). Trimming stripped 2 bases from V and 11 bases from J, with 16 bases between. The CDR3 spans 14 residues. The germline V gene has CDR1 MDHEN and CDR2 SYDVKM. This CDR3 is CASSLGHRRGAIYF. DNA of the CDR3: TGTGCCAGCAGTTTAGGTCACCGCAGGGGCGCCATATATTTT.

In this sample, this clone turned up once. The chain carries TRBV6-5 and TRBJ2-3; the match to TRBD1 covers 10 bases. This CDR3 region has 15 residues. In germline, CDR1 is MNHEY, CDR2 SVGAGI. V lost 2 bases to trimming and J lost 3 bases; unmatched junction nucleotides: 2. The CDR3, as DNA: TGTGCCAGCAGTTACCGGACAGGGGGAACAGATACGCAGTATTTT. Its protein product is CASSYRTGGTDTQYF.

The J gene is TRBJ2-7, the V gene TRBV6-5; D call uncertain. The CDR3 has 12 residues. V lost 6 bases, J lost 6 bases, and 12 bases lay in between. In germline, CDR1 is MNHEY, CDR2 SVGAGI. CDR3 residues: CASRDTHLEQYV. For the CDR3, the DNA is TGTGCCAGCAGAGACACCCACCTCGAGCAGTACGTC.

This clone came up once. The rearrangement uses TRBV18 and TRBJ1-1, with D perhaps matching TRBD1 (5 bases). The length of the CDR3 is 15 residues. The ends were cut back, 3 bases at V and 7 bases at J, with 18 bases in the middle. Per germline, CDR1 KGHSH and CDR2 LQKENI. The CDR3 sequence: CASSPSAGDGGEAFF. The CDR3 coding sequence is TGTGCCAGCTCACCCTCCGCCGGGGATGGGGGTGAAGCTTTCTTT.

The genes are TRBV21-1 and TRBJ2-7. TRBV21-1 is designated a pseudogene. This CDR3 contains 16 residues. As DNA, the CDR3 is TGTGCCACCTCCCGGGGGATCCGGGGGCATCTCTACGAGCAGTACGTC. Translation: CATSRGIRGHLYEQYV.

The CDR3 here is CASSIQGRLNYGYTF. In DNA form, the CDR3 reads TGTGCCAGTAGTATCCAGGGACGGTTAAACTATGGCTACACCTTC. The genes are TRBV19 and TRBJ1-2; possible D gene TRBD1, 5 bases. Trimming stripped 3 bases from V and 2 bases from J, with 13 bases between. The germline V gene encodes CDR1 LNHDA and CDR2 SQIVND (reference sequence). The CDR3 is 15 residues long.

CDR3 residues: CASSSDRGEQYV. Written as DNA, the CDR3 is TGTGCCAGCAGCTCGGACAGGGGCGAGCAGTACGTC. This chain joins TRBV7-9 and TRBJ2-7; 9 positions match TRBD1. V shed 4 bases and J 6 bases; nucleotides not matched to a gene: 1. This CDR3 is 12 amino acids long. The germline V gene has CDR1 SEHNR and CDR2 FQNEAQ (reference sequence).

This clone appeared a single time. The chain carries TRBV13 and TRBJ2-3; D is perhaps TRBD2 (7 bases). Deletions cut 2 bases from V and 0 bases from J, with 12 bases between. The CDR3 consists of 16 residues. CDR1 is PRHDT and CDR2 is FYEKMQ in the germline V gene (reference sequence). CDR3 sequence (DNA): TGTGCCAGCAGCTTAACGGGGGGCTCTAGCACAGATACGCAGTATTTT. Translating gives CASSLTGGSSTDTQYF.

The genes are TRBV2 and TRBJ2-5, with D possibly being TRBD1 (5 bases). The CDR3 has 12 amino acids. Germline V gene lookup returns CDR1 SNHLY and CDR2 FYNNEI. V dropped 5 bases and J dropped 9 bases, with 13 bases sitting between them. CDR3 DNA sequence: TGTGCCAGCAGTCGACAGCGCGAGGCCCAGTACTTC. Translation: CASSRQREAQYF.

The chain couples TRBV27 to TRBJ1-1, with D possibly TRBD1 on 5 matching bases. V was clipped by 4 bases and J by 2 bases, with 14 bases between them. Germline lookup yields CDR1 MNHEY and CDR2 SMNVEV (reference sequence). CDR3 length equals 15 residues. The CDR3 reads CASSWAGNSNTEAFF. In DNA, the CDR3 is TGTGCCAGCAGTTGGGCAGGGAACTCTAACACTGAAGCTTTCTTT.

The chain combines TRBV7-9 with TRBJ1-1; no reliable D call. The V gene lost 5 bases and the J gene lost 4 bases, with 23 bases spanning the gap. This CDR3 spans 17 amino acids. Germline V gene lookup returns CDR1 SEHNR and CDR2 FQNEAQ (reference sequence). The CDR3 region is CASSPIRGRTRGTEAFF. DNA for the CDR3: TGTGCCAGCAGCCCGATTCGGGGAAGGACCCGAGGCACTGAAGCTTTCTTT.

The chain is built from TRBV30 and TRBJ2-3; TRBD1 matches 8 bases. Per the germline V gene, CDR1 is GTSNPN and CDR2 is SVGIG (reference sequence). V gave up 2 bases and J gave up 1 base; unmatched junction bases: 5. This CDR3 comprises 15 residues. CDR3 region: CAWSPGQGGTDTQYF. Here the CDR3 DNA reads TGTGCCTGGAGTCCCGGACAGGGTGGCACAGATACGCAGTATTTT.

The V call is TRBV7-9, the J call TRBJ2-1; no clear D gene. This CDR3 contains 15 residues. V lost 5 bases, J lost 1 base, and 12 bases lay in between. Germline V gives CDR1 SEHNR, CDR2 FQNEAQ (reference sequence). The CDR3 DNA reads TGTGCCAGCAGCCAGTTGGGGATTTCCTACAATGAGCAGTTCTTC. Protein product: CASSQLGISYNEQFF.

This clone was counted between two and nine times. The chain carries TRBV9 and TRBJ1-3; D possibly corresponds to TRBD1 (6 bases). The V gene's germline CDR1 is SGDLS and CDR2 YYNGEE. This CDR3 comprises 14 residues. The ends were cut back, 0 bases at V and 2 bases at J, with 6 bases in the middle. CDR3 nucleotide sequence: TGTGCCAGCAGCGTAGAGGGGGCTGGAAACACCATATATTTT. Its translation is CASSVEGAGNTIYF.

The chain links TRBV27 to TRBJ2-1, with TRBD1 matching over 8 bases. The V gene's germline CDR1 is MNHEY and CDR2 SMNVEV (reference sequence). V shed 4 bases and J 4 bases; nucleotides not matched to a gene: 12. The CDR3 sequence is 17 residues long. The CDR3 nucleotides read TGTGCCAGCAGTTATAAATTGCGGACAGGGACTTACAATGAGCAGTTCTTC. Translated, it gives CASSYKLRTGTYNEQFF.

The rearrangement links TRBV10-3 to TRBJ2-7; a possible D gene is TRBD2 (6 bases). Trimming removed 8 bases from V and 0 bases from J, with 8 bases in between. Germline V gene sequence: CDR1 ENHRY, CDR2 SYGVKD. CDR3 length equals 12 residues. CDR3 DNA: TGTGCCATCGGGGGGTTCTCCTACGAGCAGTACTTC. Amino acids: CAIGGFSYEQYF.